These 23 T cell receptor beta chains share one sample of origin, sequenced in a study of T-cell reconstitution after alpha-beta-depleted transplantation in children. Unique molecular identifiers were used in preparing the TCRbeta library. TCRdb used MiXCR to reprocess the PCR reads, holding one entry per CDR3 protein. The table records about 580,000 distinct CDR3 sequences, under 30% of them present only once. Sequencing used PBMCs, mostly from graft donor cells, obtained 360 days after TCRalphabeta/CD19-depleted stem cell transplant. Receptors were obtained from a boy in the first two years of life who had a stem cell transplant for acute myeloid leukemia, so the T cells may come from the graft donor.

The J gene is TRBJ2-1, the V gene TRBV7-6; weak D call: TRBD2 (7 bases). The CDR3 is made up of 17 amino acids. Germline CDR1 reads SGHVS; CDR2 reads FNYEAQ. V lost 5 bases and J lost 4, with 21 bases in between. CDR3 protein: CASSPGGGGLYYNEQFF. DNA of the CDR3: TGTGCCAGCAGCCCCGGGGGAGGGGGACTATATTACAATGAGCAGTTCTTC. Based on the CDR3 plus reference TRBV7-6 and TRBJ2-1, the full variable domain is GAGVSQSPRYKVTKRGQDVALRCDPISGHVSLYWYRQALGQGPEFLTYFNYEAQQDKSGLPNDRFSAERPEGSISTLTIQRTEQRDSAMYRCASSPGGGGLYYNEQFFGPGTRLTVL.

This clonotype has more than one count but fewer than ten. V usage is TRBV25-1 and J usage is TRBJ1-6; the D is unclear. The CDR3 is 13 residues long. The V end was cut by 3 bases, the J end by 10 bases, with 10 bases between. The germline CDR1 and CDR2 sequences are MGHDK and SYGVNS. As DNA, the CDR3 is TGTGCCAGCAGTGACAGGAGACGCTCACCCCTCCACTTT. This codes for CASSDRRRSPLHF. The full variable domain, its missing parts supplied by reference TRBV25-1 and TRBJ1-6, is EADIYQTPRYLVIGTGKKITLECSQTMGHDKMYWYQQDPGMELHLIHYSYGVNSTEKGDLSSESTVSRIRTEHFPLTLESARPSHTSQYLCASSDRRRSPLHFGNGTRLTVT.

The table lists this clonotype with a few counts. The rearrangement links TRBV5-1 to TRBJ1-1; TRBD1 agrees at 7 bases. V lost 4 bases and J lost 3; bases outside the gene matches: 15. This CDR3 has 17 residues. The V gene's germline CDR1 is SGHRS and CDR2 YFSETQ. The CDR3 DNA is TGCGCCAGCAGCCGATTTTCAAACAGGGGAAGGGACACTGAAGCTTTCTTT. Its protein is CASSRFSNRGRDTEAFF.

This clonotype was detected ten times or more. The genes are TRBV6-5 and TRBJ2-1; D perhaps matches TRBD2 (6 bases). The germline V gene has CDR1 MNHEY and CDR2 SVGAGI. Trimming removed 2 bases at V and 0 bases at J, with 8 bases between. The CDR3 totals 15 residues. The CDR3 sequence: CASSYRGSSYNEQFF. CDR3 DNA sequence: TGTGCCAGCAGTTACCGGGGGAGCTCCTACAATGAGCAGTTCTTC.

This clonotype was seen at least ten times. This sequence joins TRBV4-3 and TRBJ1-1; 7 bases match TRBD1. Looked up from germline, CDR1 is LGHNA and CDR2 is YSLEER. V shed 0 bases and J 1 base; nucleotides not matched to a gene: 8. The CDR3 consists of 17 residues. The DNA for the CDR3 is TGCGCCAGCAGCCAAGACCCCCCCGGACAGGAGAACACTGAAGCTTTCTTT. Its protein product is CASSQDPPGQENTEAFF.

This clonotype appeared a single time. This rearrangement joins TRBV24-1 to TRBJ1-1, with 7 bases fitting TRBD1. The J segment lost 1 base and the V segment lost 8 bases, leaving 9 bases of the junction unmatched. Germline V gives CDR1 KGHDR, CDR2 SFDVKD. This CDR3 has 15 amino acids. The CDR3 DNA reads TGTGCCACCAAAGGACAGGAGACAGCGAACACTGAAGCTTTCTTT. Encoded protein: CATKGQETANTEAFF.

This clonotype was seen ten or more times. The rearrangement joins TRBV12-3 or TRBV12-4 to TRBJ1-4; D is perhaps TRBD1 (5 bases). CDR3 size: 13 residues. Trimming took off 3 bases at V and 6 bases at J, with 8 bases between the two ends. Written as DNA, the CDR3 is TGTGCCAGCAGTTTTCCGGGACATGAAAAACTGTTTTTT. It specifies CASSFPGHEKLFF.

The chain carries TRBV3-1 and TRBJ1-1; TRBD1 matches 10 bases. The trim removed 6 bases at V and 4 bases at J, leaving 5 bases unmatched. Looked up from germline, CDR1 is LGHDT and CDR2 is YNNKEL (reference sequence). This CDR3 contains 14 residues. The CDR3 here is CASSNRDRGTEAFF. The CDR3 coding sequence is TGTGCCAGCAGTAACCGGGACAGGGGCACTGAAGCTTTCTTT.

This clonotype was observed many times. The J gene is TRBJ2-3, the V gene TRBV7-2; tentatively, D is TRBD1 (6 bases). Germline V gene data show CDR1 as SGHTA and CDR2 as FQGNSA. The germline V and J ends were trimmed by 10 bases and 6 bases, with 17 bases remaining between them. This CDR3 contains 13 residues. CDR3 loop: CATRPPGVDTQYF. CDR3 coding DNA: TGTGCCACCCGGCCTCCAGGGGTCGATACGCAGTATTTT.

Of note for this clonotype: It may be a read error: a sequence one base away is much more abundant. No conserved phenylalanine or tryptophan is present at the end of the CDR3, so a read error is the likely explanation. The rearrangement links TRBV20-1 to TRBJ1-1, with D maybe TRBD1 (5 bases). Germline V gives CDR1 DFQATT, CDR2 SNEGSKA (reference sequence). V was shortened by 6 bases and J by 4 bases, with 15 bases between the two germline ends. The CDR3 contains 13 residues. The CDR3 DNA reads TGCAGTGCGGCAGGGTACGAGAGCACTGAAGCTTTCTGT. Translated: CSAAGYESTEAFC.

The chain employs TRBV28 and TRBJ2-7, with D perhaps TRBD1 (5 bases). V was shortened by 7 bases and J by 1 base, with 14 bases between the two germline ends. Per germline, CDR1 MDHEN and CDR2 SYDVKM. The CDR3 is 14 residues long. The CDR3 sequence: CASNLRVGSYEQYF. The CDR3 region has the DNA TGTGCCAGCAACCTCAGGGTTGGTTCCTACGAGCAGTACTTC.

This clonotype appeared many times. CDR3: CSARDSPNEQYF. In nucleotides, the CDR3 is TGCAGTGCTAGAGATAGTCCGAACGAGCAGTACTTC. This chain links TRBV20-1 with TRBJ2-7; D is unclear. V was shortened by 0 bases and J by 5 bases, with 8 bases between the two germline ends. Per the germline V gene, CDR1 is DFQATT and CDR2 is SNEGSKA (reference sequence). CDR3 length equals 12 residues.

The chain has TRBV15 and TRBJ2-3; a weak D match, TRBD2 (6 bases). V lost 0 bases to trimming and J lost 1 base, with 14 bases between them. The CDR3 runs 17 residues. In germline, CDR1 is LNHNV, CDR2 YYDKDF (reference sequence). As DNA, the CDR3 is TGTGCCACCAGCAGAGATGAGGGAGGACCAGGCACAGATACGCAGTATTTT. It specifies CATSRDEGGPGTDTQYF. Variable domain in full (rest from reference TRBV15 and TRBJ2-3): DAMVIQNPRYQVTQFGKPVTLSCSQTLNHNVMYWYQQKSSQAPKLLFHYYDKDFNNEADTPDNFQSRRPNTSFCFLDIRSPGLGDTAMYLCATSRDEGGPGTDTQYFGPGTRLTVL.

The sample holds many counts of this clonotype. The chain carries TRBV12-3 or TRBV12-4 and TRBJ2-2; 12 bases are a match to TRBD2. V lost 1 base to trimming and J lost 4 bases; unmatched junction nucleotides: 1. The CDR3 has 16 residues. This chain's CDR3 is CASSLGLAGATGELFF. The CDR3 DNA is TGTGCCAGCAGTTTAGGACTAGCGGGGGCCACCGGGGAGCTGTTTTTT.

This clonotype was counted many times. The genes are TRBV20-1 and TRBJ1-4; TRBD1 is a possible D gene (6 bases). Germline-derived CDR1 and CDR2 are DFQATT and SNEGSKA (reference sequence). CDR3 length: 13 amino acids. Trimming took off 6 bases at V and 5 bases at J, with 13 bases between the two ends. CDR3 region: CSAPGHENEKLFF. CDR3 DNA: TGCAGTGCACCGGGACACGAGAATGAAAAACTGTTTTTT.

The sample holds a few counts of this clonotype. The chain joins TRBV30 to TRBJ2-7, with unresolved D. V was cut by 0 bases and J by 0 bases, with 6 bases left in between. CDR1 is GTSNPN and CDR2 is SVGIG in the germline V gene (reference sequence). This CDR3 comprises 13 residues. CDR3 loop: CAWSVPNSYEQYF. DNA for the CDR3: TGTGCCTGGAGTGTACCCAACTCCTACGAGCAGTACTTC. Full variable domain (missing parts from reference TRBV30 and TRBJ2-7): SQTIHQWPATLVQPVGSPLSLECTVEGTSNPNLYWYRQAAGRGLQLLFYSVGIGQISSEVPQNLSASRPQDRQFILSSKKLLLSDSGFYLCAWSVPNSYEQYFGPGTRLTVT.

The table lists this clonotype with many counts. This rearrangement joins TRBV6-5 to TRBJ2-1; D gene unclear. The CDR3 extends over 14 amino acids. Germline CDR1 and CDR2: MNHEY and SVGAGI. Trimming shortened V by 0 bases and J by 6 bases, and 9 bases separated the two germline ends. The CDR3 sequence is CASSYSPGVNEQFF. The CDR3 coding sequence is TGTGCCAGCAGTTACTCCCCCGGAGTCAATGAGCAGTTCTTC.

The chain couples TRBV2 to TRBJ1-1; no firm D call. Germline V gives CDR1 SNHLY, CDR2 FYNNEI. The CDR3 has 14 amino acids. V was pared by 8 bases and J by 4 bases, with 17 bases between. The CDR3 is CASVPTGVSTEAFF. As DNA, the CDR3 is TGTGCCAGCGTCCCTACCGGGGTTAGCACTGAAGCTTTCTTT.

J is TRBJ1-5 and V is TRBV12-3 or TRBV12-4; TRBD1 matches at 9 bases. Trimming took 5 bases from V and 1 from J; bases not matched to a gene: 3. The CDR3 covers 15 residues. The CDR3 nucleotides are TGTGCCAGCAGTACGGACAGGGGCAGCAATCAGCCCCAGCATTTT. It is translated as CASSTDRGSNQPQHF.

This clonotype was seen more than once but under ten times. The CDR3 protein is CASSPDKNEQYF. The CDR3 nucleotides are TGTGCCAGCAGCCCCGACAAAAACGAGCAGTACTTC. The chain carries TRBV6-2 or TRBV6-3 and TRBJ2-7; D call uncertain. Trimming took off 6 bases at V and 5 bases at J, with 11 bases between the two ends. The CDR3 is made up of 12 amino acids. Looked up from germline, CDR1 is MNHEY and CDR2 is SVGEGT.

The table lists this clonotype with many counts. V and J are TRBV29-1 and TRBJ2-3; D is uncertain. With 7 bases removed from V and 2 bases from J, the gap between germline ends came to 10 bases. This CDR3 contains 12 residues. Per the germline V gene, CDR1 is SQVTM and CDR2 is ANQGSEA. The CDR3, as DNA: TGCAGCGCCGTCCTTCCCACAGATACGCAGTATTTT. This encodes CSAVLPTDTQYF.

This clonotype was seen a few times. The chain is built from TRBV6-5 and TRBJ2-1, with 15 bases lining up with TRBD2. The CDR3 extends over 18 amino acids. Germline lookup yields CDR1 MNHEY and CDR2 SVGAGI. Trimming cost V 0 bases and J 7 bases; bases outside gene matches: 7. This CDR3 is CASSYSRGLAGGYNEQFF. The CDR3 region has the DNA TGTGCCAGCAGTTACTCGAGGGGACTAGCGGGGGGATATAATGAGCAGTTCTTC.

The rearrangement joins TRBV28 to TRBJ2-3, with 8 nucleotides matching TRBD2. This CDR3 contains 17 residues. Germline V gives CDR1 MDHEN, CDR2 SYDVKM. V was pared by 4 bases and J by 4 bases, with 13 bases of the junction left unmatched. The CDR3 reads CASSSTLGGGKADTQYF. For the CDR3, the DNA is TGTGCCAGCAGTTCAACTTTGGGCGGGGGGAAAGCAGATACGCAGTATTTT.